The 15 T cell receptor beta chains presented below share a single source sample, sequenced in a study of T cell repertoires in cytomegalovirus infection. TCRdb analysed the reads with MiXCR anew, one entry per CDR3 protein. The sample lists around 570,000 distinct CDR3 sequences; roughly 42% were seen once. For these TCRs, the target antigens are not known. Sequenced here: cultured PBMCs, sampled from culture after CMV antigen stimulation. The receptors derive from a human donor in good health (CMV status not recorded). Some clones in this sample may be carry-over from other donors' samples.

This clonotype was seen a handful of times. The CDR3 loop reads CASSLSGGREVYIQYF. The CDR3 region has the DNA TGTGCCAGCAGTTTAAGTGGTGGGAGGGAAGTATACATTCAGTACTTC. The chain couples TRBV12-3 or TRBV12-4 to TRBJ2-4; 7 nucleotides line up with TRBD2. The V and J ends lost 2 bases and 8 bases, in that order; junction bases with no gene match: 12. There are 16 residues in the CDR3.

This clonotype was seen ten or more times. The rearrangement joins TRBV7-6 to TRBJ1-1; 8 bases agree with TRBD1. The CDR3 has 18 amino acids. Germline V gene data show CDR1 as SGHVS and CDR2 as FNYEAQ. V trimming: 5 bases; J trimming: 0 bases; junction bases outside the gene matches: 14. The CDR3 nucleotides are TGTGCCAGCAGCGCCCGAGTACAGGGGGTTTCGATGAACACTGAAGCTTTCTTT. It specifies CASSARVQGVSMNTEAFF.

This sequence joins TRBV3-1 and TRBJ1-1, with D perhaps matching TRBD1 (6 bases). V shed 3 bases and J shed 4 bases, with 12 bases lying between them. This CDR3 comprises 14 residues. Per germline, CDR1 LGHDT and CDR2 YNNKEL (reference sequence). The CDR3 spells CASSHGVGGTEAFF. The CDR3 DNA reads as TGTGCCAGCAGCCACGGCGTAGGGGGCACTGAAGCTTTCTTT.

About this clonotype itself: This may arise from a read error, as a much more abundant clone is one base away. The chain recombines TRBV7-2 with TRBJ1-4; D unclear. The CDR3 loop spans 13 amino acids. Germline V gene sequence: CDR1 SGHTA, CDR2 FQGNSA. V shed 9 bases and J shed 10 bases, with 18 bases lying between them. The CDR3: CARNDGQSGKLFF. DNA of the CDR3: TGTGCCAGAAACGATGGCCAGTCCGGAAAACTGTTTTTT.

This clonotype was picked up a small number of times. The V gene is TRBV28, the J gene TRBJ2-4; D is possibly TRBD1 (6 bases). The CDR3 spans 15 residues. Germline V gives CDR1 MDHEN, CDR2 SYDVKM. V was shortened by 5 bases and J by 0 bases, with 11 bases between the two germline ends. The CDR3 loop reads CASSPPGEAKNIQYF. The DNA of the CDR3 is TGTGCCAGCAGTCCCCCAGGGGAAGCCAAAAACATTCAGTACTTC.

The rearrangement links TRBV5-4 to TRBJ1-2; D might be TRBD1 (5 bases). This CDR3 spans 14 amino acids. Trimming took 4 bases from V and 4 from J, leaving 14 bases between them. From germline, CDR1 is SGHNT and CDR2 YYREEE (reference sequence). This CDR3 reads CASSPPGLSYGYTF. DNA for the CDR3: TGTGCCAGCAGCCCGCCGGGACTGAGCTATGGCTACACCTTC.

The chain couples TRBV5-4 to TRBJ2-3, with D tentatively TRBD2 (5 bases). V was pared by 4 bases and J by 11 bases, with 23 bases between. The CDR3 covers 15 residues. Germline assignment: CDR1 SGHNT and CDR2 YYREEE (reference sequence). The CDR3 reads CASSPGLYPNGRQYF. CDR3 in DNA: TGTGCCAGCAGCCCTGGACTGTACCCCAATGGTAGGCAGTATTTT.

This clonotype was recorded once. CDR3 coding DNA: TGTGCCAGCAGCCCATGGAGGTTGGGGGCATACAATGAGCAGTTCTTC. It specifies CASSPWRLGAYNEQFF. This sequence joins TRBV7-8 and TRBJ2-1; weak D call: TRBD1 (6 bases). The CDR3 covers 16 residues. CDR1 SGHVS and CDR2 FQNEAQ come from the germline V gene. The germline V and J ends were trimmed by 5 bases and 4 bases, with 18 bases remaining between them.

This clonotype has only a few counts. The chain links TRBV7-6 to TRBJ2-3, with unresolved D. Germline V gene lookup returns CDR1 SGHVS and CDR2 FNYEAQ. The germline V and J ends were trimmed by 5 bases and 3 bases, with 15 bases remaining between them. The CDR3 has 15 amino acids. The CDR3 spells CASSQTWGHTDTQYF. Written as DNA, the CDR3 is TGTGCCAGCAGCCAGACGTGGGGTCATACAGATACGCAGTATTTT.

The table lists this clonotype with a few counts. The J gene is TRBJ1-3, the V gene TRBV5-6; no clear D gene. The CDR3 sequence is 13 residues long. The germline V gene has CDR1 SGHDT and CDR2 YYEEEE. The V end lost 2 bases, the J end lost 8 bases, and 11 bases lay between the germline ends. The CDR3, as DNA: TGTGCCAGCAGCTTACTGGGCATGGACACCATATATTTT. Protein sequence: CASSLLGMDTIYF.

V is TRBV7-2 and J is TRBJ2-2; TRBD1 aligns across 7 bases. The germline CDR1 and CDR2 sequences are SGHTA and FQGNSA. J was trimmed by 6 bases and V by 2 bases; bases with no gene match: 6. This CDR3 has 15 amino acids. The CDR3 sequence: CASSLRQGVAGELFF. In DNA form, the CDR3 reads TGTGCCAGCAGCTTACGGCAGGGGGTCGCCGGGGAGCTGTTTTTT.

This sequence joins TRBV15 and TRBJ1-6; tentative D call: TRBD1 (6 bases). The length of the CDR3 is 14 residues. V was clipped by 9 bases and J by 7 bases, with 16 bases between them. The germline gives CDR1 LNHNV, CDR2 YYDKDF (reference sequence). The CDR3 here is CATSGDVWNSPLHF. CDR3 bases: TGTGCCACTTCAGGGGACGTATGGAATTCACCCCTCCACTTT.

This chain connects TRBV6-6 to TRBJ2-1, with 12 bases fitting TRBD2. Germline V gene sequence: CDR1 MNHNY, CDR2 SVGAGI (reference sequence). V gave up 5 bases and J gave up 7 bases; unmatched junction bases: 12. CDR3 size: 17 residues. DNA of the CDR3: TGTGCCAGCAGTATCAATCTAGCGGGGGGGCTAAGAAATGAGCAGTTCTTC. This codes for CASSINLAGGLRNEQFF.

This clonotype came up a few times. Since the CDR3 does not end with the conserved phenylalanine or tryptophan, this likely comes from a read error. The limits of the CDR3 on the DNA are not certain, so only TCRdb's listed CDR3 is given. The chain has TRBV7-8 and TRBJ1-1. The CDR3 comprises 11 residues, both ends counted. The V gene's germline CDR1 is SGHVS and CDR2 FQNEAQ. This CDR3 is CASSLRLPAGS.

The V gene is TRBV29-1, the J gene TRBJ2-5; 7 bases are a match to TRBD2. Germline CDR1 and CDR2: SQVTM and ANQGSEA. CDR3 size: 11 residues. V lost 4 bases, J lost 5 bases, and 1 base stayed unmatched. CDR3 sequence reads: CSVAGGETQYF. The DNA of the CDR3 is TGCAGCGTTGCCGGGGGGGAGACCCAGTACTTC.